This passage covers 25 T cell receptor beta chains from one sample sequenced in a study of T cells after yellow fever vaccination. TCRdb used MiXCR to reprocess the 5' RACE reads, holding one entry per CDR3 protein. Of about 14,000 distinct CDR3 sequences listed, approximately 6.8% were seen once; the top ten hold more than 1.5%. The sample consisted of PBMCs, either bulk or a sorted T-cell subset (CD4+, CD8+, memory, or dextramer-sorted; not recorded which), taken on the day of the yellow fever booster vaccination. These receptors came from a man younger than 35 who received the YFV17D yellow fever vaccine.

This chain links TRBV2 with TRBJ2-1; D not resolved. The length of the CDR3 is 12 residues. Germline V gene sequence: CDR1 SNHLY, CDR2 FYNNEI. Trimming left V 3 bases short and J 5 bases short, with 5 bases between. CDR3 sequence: CASSDSDNEQFF. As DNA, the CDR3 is TGTGCCAGCAGTGATTCGGACAATGAGCAGTTCTTC.

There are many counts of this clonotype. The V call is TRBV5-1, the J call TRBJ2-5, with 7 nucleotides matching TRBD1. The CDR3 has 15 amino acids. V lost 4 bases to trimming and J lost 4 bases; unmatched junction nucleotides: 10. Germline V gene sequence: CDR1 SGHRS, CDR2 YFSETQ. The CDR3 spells CASSHGAAGGETQYF. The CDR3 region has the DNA TGCGCCAGCAGCCACGGGGCAGCAGGGGGAGAGACCCAGTACTTC.

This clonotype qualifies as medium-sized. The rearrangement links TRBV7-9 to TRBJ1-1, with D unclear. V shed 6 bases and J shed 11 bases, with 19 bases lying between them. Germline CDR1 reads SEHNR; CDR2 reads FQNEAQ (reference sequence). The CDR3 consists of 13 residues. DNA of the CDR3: TGTGCCAGCAGGACCGCCGGGAAGCGATCGGCTTTCTTT. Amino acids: CASRTAGKRSAFF.

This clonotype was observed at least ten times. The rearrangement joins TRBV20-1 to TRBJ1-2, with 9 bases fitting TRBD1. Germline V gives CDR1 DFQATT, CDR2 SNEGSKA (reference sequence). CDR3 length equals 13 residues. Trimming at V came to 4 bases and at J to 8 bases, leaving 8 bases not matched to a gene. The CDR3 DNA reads TGCAGTGCTACCTCCGGGACAGGGAGCGGCTACACCTTC. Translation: CSATSGTGSGYTF.

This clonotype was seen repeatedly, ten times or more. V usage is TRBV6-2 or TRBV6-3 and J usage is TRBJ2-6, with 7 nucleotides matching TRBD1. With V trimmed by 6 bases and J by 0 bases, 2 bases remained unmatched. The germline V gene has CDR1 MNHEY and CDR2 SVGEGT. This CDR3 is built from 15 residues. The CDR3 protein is CASRGTVSGANVLTF. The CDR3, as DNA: TGTGCCAGCAGGGGGACAGTCTCTGGGGCCAACGTCCTGACTTTC.

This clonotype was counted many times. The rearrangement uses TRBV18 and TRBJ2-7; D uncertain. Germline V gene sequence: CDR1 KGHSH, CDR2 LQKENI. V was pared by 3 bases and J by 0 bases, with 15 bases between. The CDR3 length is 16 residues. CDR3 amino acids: CASSPATSTASYEQYF. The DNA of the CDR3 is TGTGCCAGCTCACCTGCGACTTCCACAGCCTCCTACGAGCAGTACTTC. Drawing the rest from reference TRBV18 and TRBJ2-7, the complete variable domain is NAGVMQNPRHLVRRRGQEARLRCSPMKGHSHVYWYRQLPEEGLKFMVYLQKENIIDESGMPKERFSAEFPKEGPSILRIQQVVRGDSAAYFCASSPATSTASYEQYFGPGTRLTVT.

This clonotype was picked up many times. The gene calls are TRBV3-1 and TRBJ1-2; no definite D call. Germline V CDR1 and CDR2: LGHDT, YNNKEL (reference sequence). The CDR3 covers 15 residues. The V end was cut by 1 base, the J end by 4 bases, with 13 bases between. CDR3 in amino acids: CASSQGRAKPYGYTF. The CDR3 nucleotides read TGTGCCAGCAGCCAAGGGAGAGCTAAGCCCTATGGCTACACCTTC.

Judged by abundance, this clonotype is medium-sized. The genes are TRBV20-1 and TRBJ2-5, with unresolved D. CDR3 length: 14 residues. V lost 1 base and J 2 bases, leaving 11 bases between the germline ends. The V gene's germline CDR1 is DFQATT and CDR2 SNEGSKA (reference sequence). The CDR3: CSARGYSKQETQYF. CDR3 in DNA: TGCAGTGCTAGAGGATACTCGAAGCAAGAGACCCAGTACTTC.

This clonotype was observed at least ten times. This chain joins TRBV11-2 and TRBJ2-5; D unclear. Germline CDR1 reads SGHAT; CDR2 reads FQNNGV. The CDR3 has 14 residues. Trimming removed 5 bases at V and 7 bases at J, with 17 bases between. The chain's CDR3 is CASSRPAPPRTQYF. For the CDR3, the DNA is TGTGCCAGCAGCCGTCCGGCCCCCCCACGGACCCAGTACTTC.

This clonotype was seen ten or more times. The CDR3, as DNA: TGTGCCAGCAGTTACTCGGGGGGGGGAGGTCGGTCGCTTACGCAGTATTTT. Translation gives CASSYSGGGGRSLTQYF. V is TRBV6-5 and J is TRBJ2-3; TRBD2 matches at 7 bases. Losses at the gene ends were 0 bases for V and 8 bases for J; bases not matched to a gene: 14. Germline values: CDR1 MNHEY, CDR2 SVGAGI. This CDR3 comprises 17 residues.

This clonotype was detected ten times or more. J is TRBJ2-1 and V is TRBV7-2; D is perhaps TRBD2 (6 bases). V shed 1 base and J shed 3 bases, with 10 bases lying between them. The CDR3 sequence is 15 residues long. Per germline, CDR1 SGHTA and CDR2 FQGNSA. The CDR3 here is CASSLGGANYNEQFF. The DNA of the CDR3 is TGTGCCAGCAGCTTAGGCGGGGCTAACTACAATGAGCAGTTCTTC. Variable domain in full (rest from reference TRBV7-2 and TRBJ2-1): GAGVSQSPSNKVTEKGKDVELRCDPISGHTALYWYRQSLGQGLEFLIYFQGNSAPDKSGLPSDRFSAERTGGSVSTLTIQRTQQEDSAVYLCASSLGGANYNEQFFGPGTRLTVL.

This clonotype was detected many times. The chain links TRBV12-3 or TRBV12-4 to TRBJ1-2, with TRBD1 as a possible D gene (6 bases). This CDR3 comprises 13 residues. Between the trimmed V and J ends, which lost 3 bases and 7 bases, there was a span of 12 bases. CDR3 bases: TGTGCCAGCAGTTTCCCCGGAGGGGGTGGCTACACCTTC. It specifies CASSFPGGGGYTF.

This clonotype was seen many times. The CDR3 DNA follows: TGTGCCAGCAGTGAGCCCCTCTCCTTCAATCAGCCCCAGCATTTT. As protein: CASSEPLSFNQPQHF. The V call is TRBV6-2 or TRBV6-3, the J call TRBJ1-5; D ambiguous. V was clipped by 5 bases and J by 3 bases, with 14 bases between them. The CDR3 totals 15 residues. Germline V gene lookup returns CDR1 MNHEY and CDR2 SVGEGT.

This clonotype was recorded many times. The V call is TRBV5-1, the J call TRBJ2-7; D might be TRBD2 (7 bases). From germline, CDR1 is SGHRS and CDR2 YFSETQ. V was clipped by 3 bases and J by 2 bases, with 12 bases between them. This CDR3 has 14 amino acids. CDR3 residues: CASSSREGAYEQYV. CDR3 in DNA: TGCGCCAGCAGCTCCAGGGAGGGGGCCTACGAGCAGTACGTC.

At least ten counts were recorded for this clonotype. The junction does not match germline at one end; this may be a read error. This chain's CDR3 is CALGRGFGTEAFF. For the CDR3, the DNA is TGCGCTCTGGGGCGTGGTTTTGGGACTGAAGCTTTCTTT. This chain connects TRBV30 to TRBJ1-1; TRBD1 is a possible D gene (5 bases). CDR1 is GTSNPN, CDR2 SVGIG, per germline (reference sequence). The CDR3 loop spans 13 amino acids.

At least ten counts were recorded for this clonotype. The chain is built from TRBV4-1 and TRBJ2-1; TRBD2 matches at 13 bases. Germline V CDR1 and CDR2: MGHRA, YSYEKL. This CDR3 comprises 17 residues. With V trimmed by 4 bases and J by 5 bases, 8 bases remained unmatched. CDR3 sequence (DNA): TGCGCCAGCAGCCGAGGACTAGCGGGGGTCCGGGACAATGAGCAGTTCTTC. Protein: CASSRGLAGVRDNEQFF.

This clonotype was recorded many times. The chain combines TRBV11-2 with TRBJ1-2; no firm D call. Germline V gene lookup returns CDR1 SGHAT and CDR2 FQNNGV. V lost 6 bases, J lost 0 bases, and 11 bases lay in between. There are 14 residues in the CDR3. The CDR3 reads CASRPLTANYGYTF. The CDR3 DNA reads TGTGCCAGCAGACCACTGACGGCTAACTATGGCTACACCTTC.

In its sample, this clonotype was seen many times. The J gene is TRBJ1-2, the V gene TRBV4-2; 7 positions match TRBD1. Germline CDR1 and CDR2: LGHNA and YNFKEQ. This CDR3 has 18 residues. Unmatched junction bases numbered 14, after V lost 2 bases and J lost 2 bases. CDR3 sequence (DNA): TGTGCCAGCAGCCAACCTCCCTGGGCAGGGGGTGCGAACTATGGCTACACCTTC. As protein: CASSQPPWAGGANYGYTF.

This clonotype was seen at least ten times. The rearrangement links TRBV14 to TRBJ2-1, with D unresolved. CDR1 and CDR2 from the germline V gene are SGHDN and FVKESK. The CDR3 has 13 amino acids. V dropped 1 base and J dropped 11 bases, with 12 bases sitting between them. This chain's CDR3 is CASSQVNTLQQFF. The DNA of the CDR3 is TGTGCCAGCAGCCAAGTCAATACTTTGCAGCAGTTCTTC.

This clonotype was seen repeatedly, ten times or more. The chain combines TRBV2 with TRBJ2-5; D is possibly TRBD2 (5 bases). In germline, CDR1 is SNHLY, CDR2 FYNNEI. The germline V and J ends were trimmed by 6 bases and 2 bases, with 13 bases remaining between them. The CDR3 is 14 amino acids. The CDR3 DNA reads TGTGCCAGCAGGGGTACTAGTACTCAAGAGACCCAGTACTTC. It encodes CASRGTSTQETQYF.

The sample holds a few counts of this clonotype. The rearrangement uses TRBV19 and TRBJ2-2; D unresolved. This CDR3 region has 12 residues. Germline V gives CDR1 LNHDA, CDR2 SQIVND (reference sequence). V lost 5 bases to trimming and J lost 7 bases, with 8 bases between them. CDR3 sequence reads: CASSLQIGELFF. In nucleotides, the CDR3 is TGTGCCAGTAGTCTTCAAATCGGGGAGCTGTTTTTT.

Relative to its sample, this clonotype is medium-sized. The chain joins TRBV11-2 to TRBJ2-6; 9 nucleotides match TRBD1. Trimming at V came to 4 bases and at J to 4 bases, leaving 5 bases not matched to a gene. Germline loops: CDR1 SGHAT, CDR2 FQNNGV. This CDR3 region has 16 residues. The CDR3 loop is CASSSGTGKGANVLTF. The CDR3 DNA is TGTGCCAGCAGCTCCGGGACAGGGAAAGGGGCCAACGTCCTGACTTTC.

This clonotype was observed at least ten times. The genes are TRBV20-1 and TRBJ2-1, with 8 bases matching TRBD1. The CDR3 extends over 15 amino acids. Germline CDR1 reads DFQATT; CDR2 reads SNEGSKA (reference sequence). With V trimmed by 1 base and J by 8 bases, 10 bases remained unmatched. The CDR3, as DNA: TGCAGTGCTAGAGTCGTGACAGGGGTGTTCTATGAGCAGTTCTTC. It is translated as CSARVVTGVFYEQFF.

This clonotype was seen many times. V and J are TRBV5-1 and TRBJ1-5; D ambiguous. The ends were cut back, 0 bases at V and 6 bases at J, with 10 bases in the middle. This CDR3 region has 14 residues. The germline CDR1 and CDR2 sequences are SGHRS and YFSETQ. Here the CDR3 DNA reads TGCGCCAGCAGCTTGGGGTCAGTGGGTCAGCCCCAGCATTTT. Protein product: CASSLGSVGQPQHF. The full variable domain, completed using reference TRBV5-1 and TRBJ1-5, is KAGVTQTPRYLIKTRGQQVTLSCSPISGHRSVSWYQQTPGQGLQFLFEYFSETQRNKGNFPGRFSGRQFSNSRSEMNVSTLELGDSALYLCASSLGSVGQPQHFGDGTRLSIL.

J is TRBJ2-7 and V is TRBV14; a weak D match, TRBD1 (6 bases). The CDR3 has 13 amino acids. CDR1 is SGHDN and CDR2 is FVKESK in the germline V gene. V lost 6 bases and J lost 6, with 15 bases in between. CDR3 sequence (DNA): TGTGCCAGCAGTACGGACGTACAGGGCGAGCAGTACGTC. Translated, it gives CASSTDVQGEQYV.